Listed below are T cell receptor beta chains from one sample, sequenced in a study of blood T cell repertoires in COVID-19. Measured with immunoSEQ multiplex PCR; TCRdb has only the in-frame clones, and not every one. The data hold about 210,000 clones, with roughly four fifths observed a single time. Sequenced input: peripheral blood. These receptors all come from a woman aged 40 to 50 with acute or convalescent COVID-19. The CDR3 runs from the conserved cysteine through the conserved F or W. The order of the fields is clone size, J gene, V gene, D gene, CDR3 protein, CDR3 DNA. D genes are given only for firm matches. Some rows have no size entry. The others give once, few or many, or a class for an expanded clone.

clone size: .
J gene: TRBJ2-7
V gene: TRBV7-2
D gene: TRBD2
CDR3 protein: CANSLGLGSGRGMYF
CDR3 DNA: TGTGCCAACAGCTTGGGGTTGGGTAGCGGGAGAGGTATGTACTTC

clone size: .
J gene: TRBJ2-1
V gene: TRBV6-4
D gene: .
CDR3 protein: CASSDSPTTEQFF
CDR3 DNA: TGTGCCAGCAGTGACTCCCCGACTACTGAGCAGTTCTTC

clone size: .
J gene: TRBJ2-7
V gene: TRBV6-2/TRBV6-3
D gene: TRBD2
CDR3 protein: CASSYLSGSYEQYF
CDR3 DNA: TGTGCCAGCAGTTACCTTAGCGGGAGTTACGAGCAGTACTTC

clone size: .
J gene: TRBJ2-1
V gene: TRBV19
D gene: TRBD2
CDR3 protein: CASVGASGGLSSYNEQFF
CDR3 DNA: TGTGCCAGTGTAGGCGCTAGCGGAGGGTTAAGCTCCTACAATGAGCAGTTCTTC

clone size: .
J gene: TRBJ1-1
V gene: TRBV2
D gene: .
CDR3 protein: CASIARNTEAFF
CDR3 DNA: TGTGCCAGCATAGCCAGGAACACTGAAGCTTTCTTT

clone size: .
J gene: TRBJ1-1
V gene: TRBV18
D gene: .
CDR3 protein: CASFLQRDRPEAFF
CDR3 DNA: TGTGCCAGCTTTTTACAGCGGGACCGACCTGAAGCTTTCTTT

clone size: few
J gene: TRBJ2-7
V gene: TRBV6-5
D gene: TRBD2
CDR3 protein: CASRSGGSSYEQYF
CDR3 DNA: TGTGCCAGCCGTAGCGGGGGATCCTCCTACGAGCAGTACTTC

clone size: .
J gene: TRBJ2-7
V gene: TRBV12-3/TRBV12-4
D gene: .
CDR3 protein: CASSFGSSYEQYF
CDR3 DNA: TGTGCCAGCAGTTTTGGGAGCTCCTACGAGCAGTACTTC

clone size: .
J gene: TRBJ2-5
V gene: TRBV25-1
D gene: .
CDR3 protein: CASRDHRFGETQYF
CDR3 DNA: TGTGCCAGCAGGGACCACAGGTTTGGAGAGACCCAGTACTTC

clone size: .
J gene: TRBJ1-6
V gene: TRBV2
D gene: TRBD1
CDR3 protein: CASSLTGNNSPLHF
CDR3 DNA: TGTGCCAGCAGTCTGACAGGGAATAATTCACCCCTCCACTTT

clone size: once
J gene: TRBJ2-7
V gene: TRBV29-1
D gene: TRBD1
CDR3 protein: CSVELGQAYEQYF
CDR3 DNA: TGCAGCGTTGAGTTAGGACAGGCCTACGAGCAGTACTTC

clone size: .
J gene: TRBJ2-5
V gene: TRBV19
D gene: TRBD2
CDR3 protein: CASSPQLAGGLETQYF
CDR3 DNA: TGTGCCAGTAGTCCCCAACTAGCGGGGGGGTTAGAGACCCAGTACTTC

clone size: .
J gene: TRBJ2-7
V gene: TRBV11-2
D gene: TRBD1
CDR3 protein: CASSETGVSYEQYF
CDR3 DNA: TGTGCCAGCAGCGAGACAGGGGTCTCCTACGAGCAGTACTTC

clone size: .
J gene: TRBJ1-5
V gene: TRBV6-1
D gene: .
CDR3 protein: CASSEERWDYSNQPQHF
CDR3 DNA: TGTGCCAGCAGTGAAGAGAGATGGGACTATAGCAATCAGCCCCAGCATTTT

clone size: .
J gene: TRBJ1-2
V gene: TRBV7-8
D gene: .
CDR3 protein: CASSLLAYVTNYGYTF
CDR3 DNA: TGTGCCAGCAGTCTCTTAGCGTACGTTACTAACTATGGCTACACCTTC

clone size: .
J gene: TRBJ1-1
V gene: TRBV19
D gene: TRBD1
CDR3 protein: CASNGQGLGEAFF
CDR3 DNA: TGTGCCAGTAACGGACAGGGACTGGGTGAAGCTTTCTTT

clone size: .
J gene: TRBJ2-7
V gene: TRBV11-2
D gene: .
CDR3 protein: CASSLGDTAYEQYF
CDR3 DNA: TGTGCCAGCAGCTTAGGGGACACCGCCTACGAGCAGTACTTC

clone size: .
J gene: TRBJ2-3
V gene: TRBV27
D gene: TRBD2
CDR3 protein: CASSSLAGGSTDTQYF
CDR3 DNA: TGTGCCAGCAGTTCACTAGCGGGGGGGAGCACAGATACGCAGTATTTT

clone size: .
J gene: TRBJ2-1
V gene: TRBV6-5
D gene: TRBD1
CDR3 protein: CASSPGQGFVKQFF
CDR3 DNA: TGTGCCAGCAGTCCGGGACAGGGTTTTGTTAAGCAGTTCTTC

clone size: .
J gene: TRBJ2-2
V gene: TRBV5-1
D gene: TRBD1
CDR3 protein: CASSLATGWSGELFF
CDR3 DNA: TGCGCCAGCAGCTTGGCGACAGGGTGGTCCGGGGAGCTGTTTTTT

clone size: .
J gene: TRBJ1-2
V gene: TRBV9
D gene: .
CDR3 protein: CASLQGNYGYTF
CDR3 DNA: TGTGCCAGCCTCCAGGGTAACTATGGCTACACCTTC